This T cell receptor (beta chain) originates from a study of T cells in Graves' hyperthyroidism and ophthalmopathy (dated by TCRdb to about 2019). In the study overall: Peripheral blood samples were taken at the time of initial diagnosis, prior to any treatment. A discovery cohort of approximately 100 patients, fewer than 50 with Graves' ophthalmopathy and 55 to 60 with stable Graves' hyperthyroidism, was used to find distinguishing TCR V-J signatures. Whether ophthalmopathy could be predicted prospectively was tested in an independent validation cohort made up of roughly 19 hyperthyroidism patients plus 17 patients who later progressed to ophthalmopathy. The 90 to 100 discovery patients were randomly split 7:3 into training and test sets. Thyroid tissue and blood T-cell repertoires from six Graves' hyperthyroidism patients were also compared in the study. After blood sampling, hyperthyroidism patients were treated with methimazole at a starting dose of 30 mg daily, and ophthalmopathy patients were treated with high-dose intravenous methylprednisolone. The paper describes TCR Vbeta CDR3 sequencing of around 140 peripheral blood samples, made up of roughly 40 ophthalmopathy patients, 70 to 75 hyperthyroidism patients and roughly 17 progressor patients.

What the work shows at the level of the full study, not this receptor alone: A model built on a 13 V-J signature distinguished ophthalmopathy from stable hyperthyroidism, reaching 87.88% sensitivity and under 84% specificity in cross-validation and 80%/75% in testing. Most expanded thyroid clonotypes (frequency above 0.001) were also found in blood, which suggests that blood repertoires may mirror thyroid immune responses. Sample size was not statistically predetermined, and investigators were not blinded to group allocation. In validation, the model predicted progression to ophthalmopathy with approximately 70% sensitivity and around 72% specificity, a median of 6.5 months before onset.

In its sample, this clonotype was seen many times. The clone's antigen remains unknown. No much larger clone exists at a distance of one base, and base qualities are not known. Taken from the germline V gene (reference sequence), the CDR1 and CDR2 loops are DFQATT and SNEGSKA. From its cysteine to its phenylalanine, the CDR3 spans 14 amino acids. Of the read, only the CDR3 DNA is kept; its 42 bases are in frame from base 1. Germline trimming: 6 bases from V, 5 bases from J; junction bases outside gene matches: 7. The TCR beta CDR3 regions were amplified from the RNA transcripts. The first round of RT-PCR for the TCR CDR3 was performed with the HTBI primer set and the Qiagen OneStep RT-PCR kit. Libraries were constructed in a second round of multiplex PCR, after which size selection and purification were carried out. Paired-end sequencing of the libraries was performed with 100 bp reads on an Illumina HiSeq2000. As for the original processing: Raw data were processed with SOAPnuke, discarding reads with adapters, uncalled bases, mean Phred below 15, or no exact constant-primer or identifier match. COPE v1.2.5 was used to merge the high-quality paired reads, and each unique nucleotide sequence was defined as a clonotype. MiTCR v1.1 was used to align the clonotypes against IMGT TRBV, TRBD and TRBJ reference segments. Only V-J combinations with frequency above 0.0001, covering about 99% of repertoires, were analysed. The TCS score was defined as F50 (clonal expansion) divided by E x V (chaos), with BLOSUM62-based TCRdist calculated between CDR3 peptides within each V-J. Welch's t-statistics and random forest reduced several hundred V-J features to roughly 13, which were used in a naive Bayes classifier (R e1071). TCRdb ran its own pipeline on the public reads, namely fastp trimming at Q25 and MiXCR clone calling, and kept in-frame beta chains. Each record represents a unique CDR3 protein, reported with the most common genes and DNA among its rows. TCRdb's processing, not the authors' own work, is the source of the V and J calls. The sample table shows about 640,000 distinct CDR3 sequences, and around 21% are seen once. Under 35% of the sample goes to the ten largest clones.

Moderately to severely active disease, a Clinical Activity Score of at least 3, a NOSPECS grade of at least 4, and a duration under 3 months were present in ophthalmopathy patients. Patients with uncontrolled infections, other autoimmune diseases, pregnancy or lactation were excluded. Diagnoses were established on the basis of clinical symptoms, serum thyroxine and TRAb, thyroid ultrasound, and orbital computed tomography. Ficoll-Paque density gradient centrifugation was used to isolate PBMCs from 9.5 to 10 ml of fresh peripheral blood. Trizol reagent was used to extract total RNA, and RNA quality was then checked on an Agilent 2100 Bioanalyzer.

Sequenced sample: blood. The rearranged segments are TRBV20-1 and TRBJ2-3; a stretch of 11 junction bases matches TRBD2. The receptor was isolated from a man younger than 45 with Graves' ophthalmopathy. The DNA sequence reads TGCAGTGCCATAGCGGGAGGGACAGGAGATACGCAGTATTTT. Translated, this gives CSAIAGGTGDTQYF.